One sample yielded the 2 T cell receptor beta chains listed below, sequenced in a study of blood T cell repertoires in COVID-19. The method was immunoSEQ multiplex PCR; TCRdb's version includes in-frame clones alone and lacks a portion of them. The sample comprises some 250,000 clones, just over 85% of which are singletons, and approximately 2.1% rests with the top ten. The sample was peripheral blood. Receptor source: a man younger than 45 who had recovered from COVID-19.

CDR3 protein: CASSNLGQEGSYEQYF. The DNA of the CDR3 is TGTGCCAGCAGCAATCTAGGACAGGAGGGGTCCTACGAGCAGTACTTC. The chain combines TRBV21-1 with TRBJ2-7; TRBD1, the D gene given by the table, was not confirmed from the DNA. TRBV21-1 is flagged as a pseudogene. The CDR3 spans 16 residues.

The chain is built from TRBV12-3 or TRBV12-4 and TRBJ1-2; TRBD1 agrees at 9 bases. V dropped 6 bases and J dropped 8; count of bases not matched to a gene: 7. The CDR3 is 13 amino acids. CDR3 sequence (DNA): TGTGCCAGCAGATCCCGGGACAGGGAGGGCTACACCTTC. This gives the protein CASRSRDREGYTF.